These 24 T cell receptor beta chains share one sample of origin, sequenced in a study of blood T cells in healthy people across ages. A second 7 to 11 cycle PCR used barcoded and J-beta primers. In TCRdb, the 5' RACE reads were re-called with MiXCR into one record per CDR3 protein. Found here are about a million distinct CDR3 sequences, around two fifths of them singletons; the top ten hold approximately 14%. Sequencing used blood. The receptors here all came from a man aged 18 to 29 in good health.

A few counts support this clonotype. The chain employs TRBV12-3 or TRBV12-4 and TRBJ2-5; the D gene could be TRBD1 or TRBD2 (6 bases each). With 6 bases removed from V and 5 bases from J, the gap between germline ends came to 16 bases. This CDR3 is built from 14 residues. The CDR3 here is CASSRRGEDETQYF. CDR3 DNA: TGTGCCAGCAGCAGAAGGGGGGAGGACGAGACCCAGTACTTC.

J is TRBJ1-3 and V is TRBV7-9; 10 bases are shared with TRBD1. CDR3 size: 16 residues. J lost 4 bases, V lost 4 bases, and 7 bases had no gene match. The germline V gene has CDR1 SEHNR and CDR2 FQNEAQ (reference sequence). CDR3: CASSSLGQGLGNTIYF. The CDR3 nucleotides are TGTGCCAGCAGCTCCTTGGGACAGGGGCTAGGAAACACCATATATTTT.

The chain joins TRBV12-5 to TRBJ1-2, with D perhaps matching TRBD1 (6 bases). With 5 bases removed from V and 0 bases from J, the gap between germline ends came to 13 bases. CDR3 size: 15 residues. Germline values: CDR1 LGHNT, CDR2 FRNRAP. The CDR3 sequence: CASGPRGHPNYGYTF. The CDR3, as DNA: TGTGCTAGTGGTCCCCGGGGACACCCTAACTATGGCTACACCTTC.

The chain has TRBV2 and TRBJ1-2; 8 nucleotides agree with TRBD1. The ends lost 5 bases at V and 2 bases at J; junction bases unmatched: 13. Germline assignment: CDR1 SNHLY and CDR2 FYNNEI. The CDR3 has 17 residues. In DNA form, the CDR3 reads TGTGCCAGCAGTTCACGGGACAGGATCCGTGAGAACTATGGCTACACCTTC. Translating gives CASSSRDRIRENYGYTF.

The chain employs TRBV5-1 and TRBJ2-3; D might be TRBD2 (6 bases). The V end was cut by 4 bases, the J end by 4 bases, with 13 bases between. The germline V gene has CDR1 SGHRS and CDR2 YFSETQ. The CDR3 is 14 amino acids. The CDR3 DNA is TGCGCCAGCAGCATAGGGACTTCCGCAGATACGCAGTATTTT. It yields the protein CASSIGTSADTQYF.

The chain links TRBV20-1 to TRBJ1-6, with 8 nucleotides matching TRBD1. CDR3 length equals 16 residues. CDR1 and CDR2 from the germline V gene are DFQATT and SNEGSKA (reference sequence). The junction had 4 bases not matched to a gene; V was cut back by 0 bases and J by 3 bases. The CDR3 is CSARDLDRDYNSPLHF. The DNA of the CDR3 is TGCAGTGCTAGAGATCTGGACAGGGACTATAATTCACCCCTCCACTTT.

The rearrangement joins TRBV20-1 to TRBJ2-1; TRBD2 agrees at 9 bases. The CDR3 spans 18 residues. The ends lost 0 bases at V and 0 bases at J; junction bases unmatched: 9. The germline V gene encodes CDR1 DFQATT and CDR2 SNEGSKA (reference sequence). The CDR3 region is CSARDWASGVSSYNEQFF. CDR3 nucleotide sequence: TGCAGTGCTAGAGATTGGGCTAGCGGGGTTAGCTCCTACAATGAGCAGTTCTTC.

The chain has TRBV29-1 and TRBJ2-1; weak D call: TRBD2 (5 bases). The DNA end lines up better with TRBJ2-7; the J call may be wrong. Germline V CDR1 and CDR2: SQVTM, ANQGSEA. The CDR3 extends over 11 amino acids. The CDR3 is CSVSSNNEQYF. The CDR3 DNA is TGCAGCGTGTCTAGCAACAATGAGCAGTACTTC.

This clonotype has ten or more counts. The chain recombines TRBV10-3 with TRBJ2-7, with 10 bases identical to TRBD1. Germline CDR1 ENHRY, CDR2 SYGVKD. CDR3 length: 15 amino acids. The V segment lost 4 bases and the J segment 3 bases; nucleotides outside the gene matches: 6. CDR3 DNA: TGTGCCATCAGTGCTACTGGACAGGGGGTCTACGAGCAGTACTTC. It specifies CAISATGQGVYEQYF.

DNA of the CDR3: TGTGCCATCAGTGACGGGCAGGCAGGGGATGGTGAAAAACTGTTTTTT. Amino acid sequence: CAISDGQAGDGEKLFF. The chain employs TRBV10-3 and TRBJ1-4; the D gene is possibly TRBD1 (6 bases). In germline, CDR1 is ENHRY, CDR2 SYGVKD. The ends were cut back, 3 bases at V and 7 bases at J, with 18 bases in the middle. This CDR3 is 16 amino acids long.

The chain links TRBV6-1 to TRBJ2-5; D unresolved. V was trimmed by 6 bases and J by 2 bases, leaving 13 bases between them. The CDR3 loop spans 14 amino acids. The V gene's germline CDR1 is MNHNS and CDR2 SASEGT. DNA of the CDR3: TGTGCCAGCAGCGCCCTTGGGGAACAAGAGACCCAGTACTTC. Its protein is CASSALGEQETQYF.

This sequence joins TRBV9 and TRBJ2-3; TRBD1 might be the D (5 bases). CDR1 and CDR2 from the germline V gene are SGDLS and YYNGEE. V was trimmed by 2 bases and J by 2 bases, leaving 15 bases between them. The CDR3 contains 16 residues. Here the CDR3 DNA reads TGTGCCAGCAGCGTTGCTCTGGGCAGGGACACAGATACGCAGTATTTT. Translated, it gives CASSVALGRDTDTQYF. Together with reference TRBV9 and TRBJ2-3, the CDR3 gives the full variable domain: DSGVTQTPKHLITATGQRVTLRCSPRSGDLSVYWYQQSLDQGLQFLIQYYNGEERAKGNILERFSAQQFPDLHSELNLSSLELGDSALYFCASSVALGRDTDTQYFGPGTRLTVL.

The chain is built from TRBV29-1 and TRBJ2-2; D could derive from TRBD1 or TRBD2 (5 bases each). The V and J ends lost 6 bases and 4 bases respectively, with 15 bases between them. The germline gives CDR1 SQVTM, CDR2 ANQGSEA. This CDR3 spans 14 amino acids. Here the CDR3 reads CSVRGPGGTGELFF. In DNA, the CDR3 is TGCAGCGTAAGGGGACCCGGCGGCACCGGGGAGCTGTTTTTT.

On this clonotype itself: With a much larger clone just one base away, this may be a read error. V gene TRBV24-1 combines with J gene TRBJ1-5, with a possible D match to TRBD1 (5 bases). CDR1 is KGHDR and CDR2 is SFDVKD in the germline V gene. CDR3 length: 13 residues. The germline V and J ends were trimmed by 5 bases and 5 bases, with 9 bases remaining between them. The DNA of the CDR3 is TGTGCCACCAGTGGCAGGGACGATCAGCCCCAGCATTTT. Its protein is CATSGRDDQPQHF.

CDR3 amino acids: CASSSEKLTAYGYTF. DNA of the CDR3: TGTGCCAGCAGCTCCGAGAAATTGACAGCCTATGGCTACACCTTC. The chain couples TRBV7-2 to TRBJ1-2; a weak D match, TRBD1 (5 bases). Germline V CDR1 and CDR2: SGHTA, FQGNSA. Trimming took 4 bases from V and 4 from J, leaving 16 bases between them. The CDR3 runs to 15 residues.

This clonotype showed up many times. The V and J genes are TRBV20-1 and TRBJ1-2; D perhaps matches TRBD1 (6 bases). V was cut by 3 bases and J by 4 bases, with 15 bases left in between. Germline-derived CDR1 and CDR2 are DFQATT and SNEGSKA (reference sequence). This CDR3 has 14 amino acids. The DNA for the CDR3 is TGCAGTGCTAGGATACAGGGTTCGGTCTATGGCTACACCTTC. This encodes CSARIQGSVYGYTF.

V and J are TRBV20-1 and TRBJ2-5; possibly TRBD1 or TRBD2 for D (6 bases each). CDR3 length equals 13 residues. V was cut by 8 bases and J by 2 bases, with 15 bases left in between. Looked up from germline, CDR1 is DFQATT and CDR2 is SNEGSKA (reference sequence). The CDR3 nucleotides read TGCAGTACCATAAGGGGGGATCAAGAGACCCAGTACTTC. It yields the protein CSTIRGDQETQYF.

The rearrangement links TRBV9 to TRBJ2-1; D is possibly TRBD1 (6 bases). Germline V gene lookup returns CDR1 SGDLS and CDR2 YYNGEE. The CDR3 covers 14 residues. Trimming cost V 0 bases and J 7 bases, with 11 bases left between them. The CDR3 nucleotides read TGTGCCAGCAGCGTAGGGGGGCTATCTAATGAGCAGTTCTTC. Its protein product is CASSVGGLSNEQFF.

This clonotype showed up just a few times. The chain employs TRBV5-4 and TRBJ2-4; D remains ambiguous. Deletions cut 2 bases from V and 0 bases from J, with 6 bases between. This CDR3 has 14 amino acids. CDR1 and CDR2 from the germline V gene are SGHNT and YYREEE (reference sequence). The CDR3, as DNA: TGTGCCAGCAGCTTACCAGAAGCCAAAAACATTCAGTACTTC. This encodes CASSLPEAKNIQYF.

This chain uses TRBV12-3 or TRBV12-4 with TRBJ1-5; 8 positions agree with TRBD1. CDR3 length equals 11 residues. Germline trimming cut 6 bases from V and 11 bases from J; bases unmatched to any gene: 3. CDR3 amino acids: CASSLDRAQHF. The CDR3 DNA sequence: TGTGCCAGCAGCCTGGACAGGGCCCAGCATTTT.

In regard to this clonotype: A read error may produce the germline difference seen at one junction end. The chain employs TRBV11-2 and TRBJ2-7, with D perhaps TRBD1 or TRBD2 (6 bases each). The DNA end is more similar to TRBJ2-5, so the J call may be wrong. The CDR3 sequence is 12 residues long. Per the germline V gene, CDR1 is SGHAT and CDR2 is FQNNGV. In DNA form, the CDR3 reads TGTGCCGGCAGCTTAGGGGGGGAGACCCAGTACTTC. The encoded protein is CAGSLGGETQYF.

The sample holds a few counts of this clonotype. The chain is built from TRBV21-1 and TRBJ2-5; the listed D gene, TRBD1, was not tested against the DNA. TRBV21-1 has pseudogene status. This CDR3 is 15 amino acids long. The CDR3 region is CASSNEGQAQETQYF. CDR3 coding DNA: TGTGCCAGCAGCAATGAGGGACAGGCCCAAGAGACCCAGTACTTC.

V gene TRBV6-2 or TRBV6-3 combines with J gene TRBJ1-5; maybe TRBD1 (6 bases). This CDR3 contains 12 residues. Germline V gene data show CDR1 as MNHEY and CDR2 as SVGEGT. The ends were cut back, 8 bases at V and 7 bases at J, with 12 bases in the middle. In DNA, the CDR3 is TGTGCCAGCCACGGGGGGCGGCAGCCCCAGCATTTT. Translated: CASHGGRQPQHF.

This chain joins TRBV2 and TRBJ2-1; no clear D gene. V lost 7 bases to trimming and J lost 8 bases, with 12 bases between them. The length of the CDR3 is 12 residues. CDR1 and CDR2 (germline): SNHLY, FYNNEI. CDR3 amino acids: CASKKPTDEQFF. In nucleotides, the CDR3 is TGTGCCAGCAAGAAACCTACGGATGAGCAGTTCTTC. Full variable domain (missing parts from reference TRBV2 and TRBJ2-1): EPEVTQTPSHQVTQMGQEVILRCVPISNHLYFYWYRQILGQKVEFLVSFYNNEISEKSEIFDDQFSVERPDGSNFTLKIRSTKLEDSAMYFCASKKPTDEQFFGPGTRLTVL.